The rows below give T cell receptor beta chains drawn from one sample of a study of post-analysis software for immune sequencing data. One entry per CDR3 protein, called by TCRdb with MiXCR from the PCR reads. The data hold about 770,000 distinct CDR3 sequences, with 35% to 55% observed a single time. The sequencing sample was made of blood. The source of these receptors is a girl between 5 and 17 years old with multiple sclerosis. Each CDR3 is given without its conserved first and last residue. For some rows the clone size is stated as once, few or many, or as a class when expanded; others skip it.

NA | TRBV4-1 | ASSQDGVQETQY
few | TRBV20-1 | SASPTDTGTLYEQY
few | TRBV24-1 | ATSDSRWASREGPDTQY
NA | TRBV7-9 | ASSPGGPKIETQY
NA | TRBV29-1 | SVERGTGWAERGETQY
NA | TRBV12-3/TRBV12-4 | ASSLGASDRETQY
NA | TRBV4-3 | ASSQDRFPNSYEQY
NA | TRBV29-1 | SVDTGGANYGYT
NA | TRBV7-9 | ASSRVSGYT
NA | TRBV10-3 | AISESIATGTEYGYT
NA | TRBV14 | ASSQAGTKNIQY
NA | TRBV7-9 | ASNSRLDRDYEQY
NA | TRBV20-1 | SARGQGGDTQY
few | TRBV20-1 | SAPGPTTDTQY
NA | TRBV10-3 | AISELRTSRSEAF
NA | TRBV20-1 | SAEFPSGRAYEQY
NA | TRBV6-2/TRBV6-3 | ASNFGPSGYT
NA | TRBV7-2 | ASSLIKRSQETQY
few | TRBV29-1 | SVQGENTDTQY
NA | TRBV28 | AGGQKFNEKLF
NA | TRBV5-1 | ASSLGQTNTEAF
NA | TRBV15 | ATSFRLAGGESDEQF
NA | TRBV6-2/TRBV6-3 | ASSYVGQTQETQY
few | TRBV29-1 | SWGPDQETQY
NA | TRBV19 | ASSVLGTANEKLF
NA | TRBV20-1 | SARTPLAVLKETQY
few | TRBV10-3 | AINPSGNQETQY
NA | TRBV12-3/TRBV12-4 | ASREQVFSYNEQF
few | TRBV9 | ASSVVSGSGSTDTQY
few | TRBV4-3 | ASSQDPDRGRGYT
once | TRBV20-1 | SPSTINSGIDTQY
NA | TRBV4-2 | ASSQDPPSGKDGSDTQY
few | TRBV4-2 | ASSHVVRGGLGHNEQF
few | TRBV12-3/TRBV12-4 | ASSSLSVGGYT
NA | TRBV24-1 | ATSDPRQGGSNQPQH
few | TRBV7-6 | ASSLTPPLDYLYNEQF
few | TRBV6-4 | AVPQEWRNEQF
NA | TRBV4-2 | ASSPSVAGDIPEQY
NA | TRBV3-1 | ASSQARTGVAYGYT
NA | TRBV5-1 | ASSSLHLGQVSYEQY
NA | TRBV20-1 | SASPTGGTDQPQH
NA | TRBV4-1 | ASSQDLGGQIRSYEQY
NA | TRBV24-1 | ATSDLGDDEQF
NA | TRBV9 | ASSGRDRPSTDTQY
few | TRBV12-3/TRBV12-4 | ASSRRQGAATDTQY
NA | TRBV29-1 | SVEKLDGYT
NA | TRBV15 | ATTSGTGRSYGYT